This TCR beta chain was identified during a study of OX40 agonist ivuxolimab in advanced cancers. Study as a whole: Ivuxolimab was administered intravenously to patients at 0.01 to 10 mg/kg every 2 weeks. Study observations and caveats: Expanded clones were, on average, more numerous among CD8+ T cells than CD4+.

Assay used: immunoSEQ multiplex PCR; TCRdb lists only in-frame clones, some missing. The sample carries 45,000 to 75,000 clones, 79% recorded once. To note about this clone: Its antigen is not identified.

This specimen consisted of CD4+ or CD8+ T cells sorted from blood, obtained in a trial of the OX40 agonist ivuxolimab. This receptor was obtained from an adult with an advanced solid tumor such as melanoma, head and neck, liver or kidney cancer.

The CDR3: CASSRGETQYF. The CDR3 DNA reads as TGTGCCAGCAGCCGAGGGGAAACCCAGTACTTC. V gene TRBV5-6 combines with J gene TRBJ2-5; TRBD1 or TRBD2 may be the D gene (5 bases each). Germline lookup yields CDR1 SGHDT and CDR2 YYEEEE. Trimming removed 4 bases at V and 8 bases at J, with 9 bases between. CDR3 length equals 11 residues.